Included here is one TCR beta chain sequence, with context. This specimen belongs to a study of cytomegalovirus exposure and HLA in healthy donors. The PCR made use of 60 Vbeta and 13 Jbeta primers. Sequenced by immunoSEQ multiplex PCR; TCRdb stores in-frame clones only, minus some. There are over 150,000 clones in the sample; 70% to 85% occur only once, and 2% to 2.5% lies in the top ten. V was pared by 5 bases and J by 4 bases, with 9 bases of the junction left unmatched. Germline loops: CDR1 SEHNR, CDR2 FQNEAQ (reference sequence). The CDR3 covers 15 residues. This chain connects TRBV7-9 to TRBJ2-5, with 8 bases matching TRBD1. Sequenced: PBMCs. The sequence came from a man aged 50-60 years in good health and CMV-seropositive. The CDR3 sequence is CASSRKQGGGETQYF. The CDR3 coding sequence is TGTGCCAGCAGCCGGAAACAGGGGGGAGGAGAGACCCAGTACTTC.